The clone carrying this T cell receptor beta chain was seen a single time. Its antigen is unidentified. Ophthalmopathy patients showed a Clinical Activity Score of at least 3, NOSPECS grade of at least 4 and duration under 3 months. Uncontrolled infection, other autoimmune disease, pregnancy or lactation led to exclusion. This sample stems from a study of T cells in Graves' hyperthyroidism and ophthalmopathy. Looking at the study overall: Prior to any treatment, at the point of initial diagnosis, peripheral blood was collected. General study findings and limits: A model built on 13 V-J features separated ophthalmopathy from stable hyperthyroidism.

TCR beta CDR3 regions were amplified from RNA. Researchers ran a first-round RT-PCR on the TCR CDR3 using the HTBI primer set. MiXCR, applied by TCRdb to the multiplex PCR reads, yields one record per CDR3 protein. The sample contains about 52,000 distinct CDR3 sequences, roughly 50% of which appear only once. This receptor was taken from a woman aged 45-65 years with Graves' ophthalmopathy. The sequenced sample consisted of blood.

CDR3 in amino acids: CASSVGQAEGSGNTF. The DNA for the CDR3 is TGTGCCAGCAGCGTAGGGCAGGCCGAGGGCTCTGGAAACACCTTC. The chain has TRBV9 and TRBJ1-2; D remains unclear. The ends were cut back, 0 bases at V and 12 bases at J, with 21 bases in the middle. Germline lookup yields CDR1 SGDLS and CDR2 YYNGEE. This CDR3 region has 15 residues.